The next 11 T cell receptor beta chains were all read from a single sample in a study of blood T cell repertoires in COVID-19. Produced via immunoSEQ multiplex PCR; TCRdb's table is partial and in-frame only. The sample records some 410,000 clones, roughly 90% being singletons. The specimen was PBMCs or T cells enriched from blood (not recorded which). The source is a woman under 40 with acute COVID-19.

The CDR3 loop reads CASSKYDSTTNEKLFF. The CDR3, as DNA: TGTGCCAGCAGCAAATACGACTCAACAACTAATGAAAAACTGTTTTTT. The chain links TRBV21-1 to TRBJ1-4. TRBV21-1 is marked as a pseudogene. The CDR3 consists of 16 residues.

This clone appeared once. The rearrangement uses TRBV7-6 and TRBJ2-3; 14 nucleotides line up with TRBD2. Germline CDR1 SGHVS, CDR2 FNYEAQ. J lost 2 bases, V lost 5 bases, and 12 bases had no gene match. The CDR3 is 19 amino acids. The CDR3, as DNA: TGTGCCAGCAGCCCCCCCGGGACTAGCGGGGGCGCCTACACAGATACGCAGTATTTT. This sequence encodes CASSPPGTSGGAYTDTQYF.

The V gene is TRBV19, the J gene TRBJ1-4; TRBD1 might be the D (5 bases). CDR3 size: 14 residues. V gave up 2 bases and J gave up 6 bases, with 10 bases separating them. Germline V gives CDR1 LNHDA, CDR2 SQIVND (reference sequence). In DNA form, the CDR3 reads TGTGCCAGTAGTATATCAGGGAGGGATGAAAAACTGTTTTTT. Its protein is CASSISGRDEKLFF. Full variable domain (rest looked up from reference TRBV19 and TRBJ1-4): DGGITQSPKYLFRKEGQNVTLSCEQNLNHDAMYWYRQDPGQGLRLIYYSQIVNDFQKGDIAEGYSVSREKKESFPLTVTSAQKNPTAFYLCASSISGRDEKLFFGSGTQLSVL.

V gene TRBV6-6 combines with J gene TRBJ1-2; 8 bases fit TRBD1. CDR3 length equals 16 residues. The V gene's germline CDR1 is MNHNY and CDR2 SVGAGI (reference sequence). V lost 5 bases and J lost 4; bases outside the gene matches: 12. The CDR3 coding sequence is TGTGCCAGCAGTCGATTATCGGGACAGGTATCCTATGGCTACACCTTC. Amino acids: CASSRLSGQVSYGYTF.

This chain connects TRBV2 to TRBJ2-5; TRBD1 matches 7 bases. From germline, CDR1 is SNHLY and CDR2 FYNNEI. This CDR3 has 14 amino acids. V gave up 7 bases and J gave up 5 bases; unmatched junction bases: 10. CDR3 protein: CASNHRETGETQYF. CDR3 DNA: TGTGCCAGCAATCACAGAGAGACAGGGGAGACCCAGTACTTC.

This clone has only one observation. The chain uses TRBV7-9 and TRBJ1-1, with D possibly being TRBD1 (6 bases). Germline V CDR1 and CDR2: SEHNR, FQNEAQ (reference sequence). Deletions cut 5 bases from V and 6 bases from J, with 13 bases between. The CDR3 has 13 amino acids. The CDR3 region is CASSPTSGAEAFF. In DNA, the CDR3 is TGTGCCAGCAGCCCAACCTCAGGGGCTGAAGCTTTCTTT.

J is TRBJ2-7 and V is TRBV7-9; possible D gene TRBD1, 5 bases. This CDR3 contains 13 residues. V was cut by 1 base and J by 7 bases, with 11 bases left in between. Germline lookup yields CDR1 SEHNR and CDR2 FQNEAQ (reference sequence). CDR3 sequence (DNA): TGTGCCAGCAGCTTAGAAAGGACAATGGAGCAGTACTTC. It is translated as CASSLERTMEQYF.

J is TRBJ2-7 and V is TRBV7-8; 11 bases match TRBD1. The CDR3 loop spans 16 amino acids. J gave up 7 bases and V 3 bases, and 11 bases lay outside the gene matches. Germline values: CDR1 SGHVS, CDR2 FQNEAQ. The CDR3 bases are TGTGCCAGCAGCTTTAGCCCCTGGACAGGGGGCATTGAGCAGTACTTC. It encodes CASSFSPWTGGIEQYF. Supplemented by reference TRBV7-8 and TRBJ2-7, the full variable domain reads GAGVSQSPRYKVAKRGQDVALRCDPISGHVSLFWYQQALGQGPEFLTYFQNEAQLDKSGLPSDRFFAERPEGSVSTLKIQRTQQEDSAVYLCASSFSPWTGGIEQYFGPGTRLTVT.

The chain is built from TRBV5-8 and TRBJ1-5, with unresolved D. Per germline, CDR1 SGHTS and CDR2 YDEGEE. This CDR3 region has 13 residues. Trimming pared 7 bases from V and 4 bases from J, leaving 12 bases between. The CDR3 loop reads CASGSTGNQPQHF. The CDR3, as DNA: TGTGCCAGCGGGAGTACCGGAAATCAGCCCCAGCATTTT.

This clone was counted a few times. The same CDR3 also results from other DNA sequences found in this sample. CDR3 protein: CAISESQGTQPQHF. For the CDR3, the DNA is TGTGCCATCAGTGAGTCTCAGGGTACTCAGCCCCAGCATTTT. The chain joins TRBV10-3 to TRBJ1-5; D is perhaps TRBD1 (5 bases). From germline, CDR1 is ENHRY and CDR2 SYGVKD. The V end lost 0 bases, the J end lost 6 bases, and 9 bases lay between the germline ends. The CDR3 has 14 residues.

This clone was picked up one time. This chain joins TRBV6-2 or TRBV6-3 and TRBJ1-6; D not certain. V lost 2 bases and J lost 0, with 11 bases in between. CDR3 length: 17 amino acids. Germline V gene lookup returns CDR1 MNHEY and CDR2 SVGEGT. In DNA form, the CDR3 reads TGTGCCAGCAGTTACCTCGCGCTTAACTCCTATAATTCACCCCTCCACTTT. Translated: CASSYLALNSYNSPLHF.